This TCR beta chain was documented in a study of OX40 agonist ivuxolimab in advanced cancers. Blood samples were obtained at baseline, cycle 4 day 1, and cycle 7 day 1. The repertoire was sequenced with immunoSEQ multiplex PCR; TCRdb's copy has only in-frame clones and lacks some. The sample gives around 66,000 clones, more than 80% of which show up once; over 1% is in the top ten. The ends lost 6 bases at V and 5 bases at J; junction bases unmatched: 7. There are 14 residues in the CDR3. Per the germline V gene, CDR1 is MNHEY and CDR2 is SVGAGI. The starting material was CD4+ or CD8+ T cells sorted from blood, obtained in a trial of the OX40 agonist ivuxolimab. The clonotype comes from an adult with an advanced solid tumor such as melanoma, head and neck, liver or kidney cancer. The chain links TRBV6-5 to TRBJ2-7; 10 nucleotides align to TRBD1. CDR3 in amino acids: CASRPTGTGDEQYF. CDR3 bases: TGTGCCAGCAGACCAACCGGGACAGGGGACGAGCAGTACTTC.